This is a list of T cell receptor beta chains from one sample in a study of cytomegalovirus exposure and HLA in healthy donors. Assay: immunoSEQ multiplex PCR; the TCRdb copy retains only in-frame clones and omits some. The data contain 200,000 to 250,000 clones, about 80% of them singletons. Sequenced input: PBMCs. The receptors come from a woman in her twenties or thirties in good health and CMV-seronegative. CDR3s include the opening cysteine and the closing phenylalanine or tryptophan. Each record gives: CDR3 protein, CDR3 DNA, D gene, J gene, V gene, clone size. A D gene is named only where the DNA matches it firmly. A row's size may be missing; if present it is once, few, many or a size class.

CATLMTSAGYEQYF	TGTGCCACTCTCATGACTAGCGCCGGCTACGAGCAGTACTTC	TRBD2	TRBJ2-7	TRBV28	-
CASSWTSVGEQYF	TGCGCCAGCAGTTGGACTAGTGTGGGCGAGCAGTACTTC	TRBD2	TRBJ2-7	TRBV10-2	-
CASSKSTARGNSPLHF	TGTGCCAGCAGTAAATCCACAGCAAGGGGTAATTCACCCCTCCACTTT	-	TRBJ1-6	TRBV28	-
CAWSNIDRALTEAFF	TGTGCCTGGAGTAATATTGACAGGGCATTAACTGAAGCTTTCTTT	TRBD1	TRBJ1-1	TRBV30	few
CASRDKGGGNQPQHF	TGTGCCAGCAGGGACAAGGGAGGGGGCAATCAGCCCCAGCATTTT	-	TRBJ1-5	TRBV2	-
CASSLVPPAGGELGTEAFF	TGTGCCAGCAGCTTAGTCCCCCCAGCGGGGGGCGAATTGGGCACTGAAGCTTTCTTT	-	TRBJ1-1	TRBV7-6	once
CASSSPGQGAYGYTF	TGTGCCAGCAGTTCCCCGGGACAGGGGGCTTATGGCTACACCTTC	TRBD1	TRBJ1-2	TRBV27	-
CASSSTGERSPLHF	TGTGCCAGCAGTTCCACAGGGGAGCGATCACCCCTCCACTTT	TRBD1	TRBJ1-6	TRBV27	-
CASRRDRAWDEQFF	TGTGCCAGCAGAAGGGACAGGGCCTGGGATGAGCAGTTCTTC	TRBD1	TRBJ2-1	TRBV6-5	once
CASSQVGGPEQYF	TGCGCCAGCAGCCAAGTAGGAGGTCCCGAGCAGTACTTC	-	TRBJ2-7	TRBV4-1	-
CASRKQGFNTEAFF	TGTGCCAGCAGGAAACAGGGGTTTAACACTGAAGCTTTCTTT	TRBD1	TRBJ1-1	TRBV2	-
CASSQVSQWTSYEQYF	TGCGCCAGCAGCCAAGTTTCGCAGTGGACTTCCTACGAGCAGTACTTC	-	TRBJ2-7	TRBV4-1	-
CASSWTGGYGYTF	TGTGCCAGCAGCTGGACAGGGGGATATGGCTACACCTTC	TRBD1	TRBJ1-2	TRBV5-4	-
CASSRRRGALYSGANVLTF	TGTGCCAGCAGTCGTAGGCGGGGCGCCCTGTACTCTGGGGCCAACGTCCTGACTTTC	-	TRBJ2-6	TRBV27	-
CASSLDLGLSRYF	TGTGCCAGCAGCTTAGATCTGGGACTCAGCAGGTACTTC	-	TRBJ2-7	TRBV11-2	-
CAASSTGSGNYGYTF	TGTGCCGCTTCCTCGACAGGATCGGGTAACTATGGCTACACCTTC	-	TRBJ1-2	TRBV10-3	-
CASSWDRENTEAFF	TGTGCCAGCAGCTGGGACAGGGAGAACACTGAAGCTTTCTTT	TRBD1	TRBJ1-1	TRBV7-9	-
CASSAPGSGNTIYF	TGTGCCAGCAGTGCCCCGGGCTCTGGAAACACCATATATTTT	-	TRBJ1-3	TRBV6-1	-
CASSFGRGTGLVNEQFF	TGTGCCAGCAGCTTTGGGCGCGGGACAGGGTTAGTAAATGAGCAGTTCTTC	TRBD1	TRBJ2-1	TRBV5-4	-
CASSSQGWGNQPQHF	TGTGCCAGCAGCTCACAGGGATGGGGCAATCAGCCCCAGCATTTT	-	TRBJ1-5	TRBV6-5	-
CACSLAGGRIDTQYF	TGTGCCTGTAGCCTAGCGGGAGGGCGTATAGATACGCAGTATTTT	TRBD2	TRBJ2-3	TRBV30	-
CASSVGQQGGTEAFF	TGTGCCAGCAGCGTAGGCCAACAGGGGGGCACTGAAGCTTTCTTT	TRBD1	TRBJ1-1	TRBV9	-
CASSFNGGGETQYF	TGTGCCAGCAGCTTTAACGGGGGAGGGGAGACCCAGTACTTC	TRBD2	TRBJ2-5	TRBV7-9	-
CASSLSGAYNEQFF	TGCGCCAGCAGCCTTAGCGGGGCCTACAATGAGCAGTTCTTC	TRBD2	TRBJ2-1	TRBV4-1	-